Below, 8 T cell receptor beta chains from the same sample are listed, as sequenced in a study of OX40 agonist ivuxolimab in advanced cancers. Library generation was performed with the immunoSEQ multiplex PCR assay. This is the immuneACCESS table as TCRdb keeps it, with only in-frame sequences that have V and J called. A part of the clones is gone; compared with another copy, unresolved V genes explain less than half, and the rest is unexplained. This sample is represented by roughly 46,000 clones; roughly nine tenths of them were singletons. Around 4.7% of the sample is in the top ten clones. Specimen: CD4+ or CD8+ T cells sorted from blood, collected in a trial of the OX40 agonist ivuxolimab. The source of these receptors is an adult with an advanced solid tumor such as melanoma, head and neck, liver or kidney cancer.

The genes are TRBV27 and TRBJ2-7; tentatively, D is TRBD2 (5 bases). Per the germline V gene, CDR1 is MNHEY and CDR2 is SMNVEV (reference sequence). This CDR3 has 15 amino acids. The germline V and J ends were trimmed by 6 bases and 2 bases, with 17 bases remaining between them. The CDR3 here is CASRISGSATYEQYF. The DNA for the CDR3 is TGTGCCAGCAGGATCTCGGGTAGCGCGACCTACGAGCAGTACTTC.

The rearrangement links TRBV28 to TRBJ1-1, with D unresolved. The V gene's germline CDR1 is MDHEN and CDR2 SYDVKM. The CDR3 consists of 13 residues. The V gene lost 6 bases and the J gene lost 1 base, with 9 bases spanning the gap. CDR3 coding DNA: TGTGCCAGCAGCGAGACGGGGAACACTGAAGCTTTCTTT. It specifies CASSETGNTEAFF.

The V and J genes are TRBV15 and TRBJ2-1; 9 nucleotides line up with TRBD2. With 3 bases clipped from V and 10 bases from J, the junction kept 10 bases outside the gene matches. The CDR3 contains 15 residues. Germline CDR1 and CDR2: LNHNV and YYDKDF (reference sequence). The CDR3 bases are TGTGCCACCAGCAGGGCTAGCGGGATTCAAGGAGAGCAGTTCTTC. Amino acids: CATSRASGIQGEQFF. The whole variable domain, filled in from reference TRBV15 and TRBJ2-1, reads DAMVIQNPRYQVTQFGKPVTLSCSQTLNHNVMYWYQQKSSQAPKLLFHYYDKDFNNEADTPDNFQSRRPNTSFCFLDIRSPGLGDTAMYLCATSRASGIQGEQFFGPGTRLTVL.

The gene calls are TRBV27 and TRBJ2-7; D is tentatively TRBD1 or TRBD2 (6 bases each). The CDR3 consists of 14 residues. In germline, CDR1 is MNHEY, CDR2 SMNVEV (reference sequence). V was pared by 2 bases and J by 1 base, with 9 bases between. The DNA for the CDR3 is TGTGCCAGCAGTTTAGGGGGGCCATCCTACGAGCAGTACTTC. Translation gives CASSLGGPSYEQYF.

The chain carries TRBV7-9 and TRBJ1-2; D is unclear. Germline assignment: CDR1 SEHNR and CDR2 FQNEAQ (reference sequence). The CDR3 runs 15 residues. Trimming removed 1 base at V and 5 bases at J, with 14 bases between. CDR3 amino acids: CASSLGTIGFYGYTF. Here the CDR3 DNA reads TGTGCCAGCAGCTTAGGCACGATTGGTTTTTATGGCTACACCTTC.

The chain has TRBV7-8 and TRBJ1-2, with a tentative D call TRBD1 (5 bases). The CDR3 consists of 19 residues. The germline V gene encodes CDR1 SGHVS and CDR2 FQNEAQ. V was shortened by 2 bases and J by 3 bases, with 25 bases between the two germline ends. The CDR3 sequence: CASSLLEGPGGGGHYGYTF. The CDR3 nucleotides read TGTGCCAGCAGCTTATTAGAGGGCCCGGGGGGAGGTGGGCACTATGGCTACACCTTC.

The chain is built from TRBV7-9 and TRBJ2-1; D assignment may be TRBD1 or TRBD2 (5 bases each). The CDR3 is made up of 16 amino acids. The germline V and J ends were trimmed by 5 bases and 11 bases, with 25 bases remaining between them. CDR1 and CDR2 (germline): SEHNR, FQNEAQ (reference sequence). CDR3 in DNA: TGTGCCAGCAGCCCCCTCGCTTCGCGGCAAGGGACGAAGCAGTTCTTC. The encoded protein is CASSPLASRQGTKQFF.

This clone is a singleton in its sample. The chain has TRBV7-9 and TRBJ1-5, with D possibly TRBD1 on 6 matching bases. This CDR3 contains 15 residues. V dropped 1 base and J dropped 5 bases, with 12 bases sitting between them. Per germline, CDR1 SEHNR and CDR2 FQNEAQ (reference sequence). The CDR3 coding sequence is TGTGCCAGCAGCTTAGGGACAGAGGGGGATCAGCCCCAGCATTTT. This codes for CASSLGTEGDQPQHF.